One and the same sample provided the 30 T cell receptor beta chains below, sequenced in a study of blood T cell repertoires in COVID-19. Produced via immunoSEQ multiplex PCR; TCRdb's table is partial and in-frame only. This table holds 310,000 or so clones, around 86% found once. The sequenced sample consisted of PBMCs or T cells enriched from blood (not recorded which). These receptors all come from a woman between 18 and 30 years old who had recovered from COVID-19.

The rearrangement joins TRBV3-1 (or the pseudogene TRBV3-2) to TRBJ1-1; D unclear. V was pared by 4 bases and J by 5 bases, with 11 bases between. Germline loops: CDR1 LGHDT, CDR2 YNNKEL (reference sequence). The CDR3 is made up of 13 amino acids. This chain's CDR3 is CASSRFGETEAFF. The CDR3 coding sequence is TGTGCCAGCAGCCGCTTTGGAGAAACTGAAGCTTTCTTT.

This chain links TRBV6-5 with TRBJ1-1, with TRBD1 as a possible D gene (6 bases). This CDR3 contains 14 residues. In germline, CDR1 is MNHEY, CDR2 SVGAGI. V lost 6 bases to trimming and J lost 0 bases, with 11 bases between them. CDR3 residues: CASRYTGLNTEAFF. The CDR3 coding sequence is TGTGCCAGCAGGTATACAGGGTTGAACACTGAAGCTTTCTTT.

This clone was recorded a few times. This chain joins TRBV7-2 and TRBJ2-2; D may be TRBD2 (6 bases). CDR1 is SGHTA and CDR2 is FQGNSA in the germline V gene. Trimming pared 5 bases from V and 4 bases from J, leaving 20 bases between. This CDR3 region has 17 residues. The CDR3 is CASSPRPVGGGTGELFF. For the CDR3, the DNA is TGTGCCAGCAGCCCGCGCCCTGTGGGGGGAGGCACCGGGGAGCTGTTTTTT.

The CDR3 DNA reads TGTGCCAGCAGCTTAGATTGGCGGCCCTATGGCTACACCTTC. Protein product: CASSLDWRPYGYTF. The chain combines TRBV7-9 with TRBJ1-2, with no clear D. V lost 1 base and J 4 bases, leaving 10 bases between the germline ends. Per germline, CDR1 SEHNR and CDR2 FQNEAQ (reference sequence). CDR3 length: 14 amino acids.

The chain couples TRBV28 to TRBJ1-5, with 7 bases fitting TRBD1. The trim removed 11 bases at V and 6 bases at J, leaving 7 bases unmatched. CDR3 length: 12 residues. The germline CDR1 and CDR2 sequences are MDHEN and SYDVKM. The CDR3 spells CADGQASQPQHF. The CDR3 DNA reads TGTGCCGACGGACAGGCCAGTCAGCCCCAGCATTTT. The full variable domain, with the rest looked up from reference TRBV28 and TRBJ1-5, is DVKVTQSSRYLVKRTGEKVFLECVQDMDHENMFWYRQDPGLGLRLIYFSYDVKMKEKGDIPEGYSVSREKKERFSLILESASTNQTSMYLCADGQASQPQHFGDGTRLSIL.

The chain employs TRBV28 and TRBJ1-1; 7 positions agree with TRBD1. CDR1 MDHEN and CDR2 SYDVKM come from the germline V gene. The CDR3 is 12 residues long. V lost 7 bases to trimming and J lost 6 bases; unmatched junction nucleotides: 5. CDR3 loop: CASTTGFPEAFF. In DNA form, the CDR3 reads TGTGCCAGCACGACAGGGTTTCCTGAAGCTTTCTTT.

This chain joins TRBV10-3 and TRBJ1-1, with D possibly TRBD1 on 6 matching bases. Germline assignment: CDR1 ENHRY and CDR2 SYGVKD. The CDR3 has 12 residues. With 7 bases removed from V and 3 bases from J, the gap between germline ends came to 9 bases. CDR3 region: CAIKAGDTEAFF. Written as DNA, the CDR3 is TGTGCCATCAAGGCAGGGGACACTGAAGCTTTCTTT.

The CDR3, as DNA: TGTGCCAGCAGCTTGCTTCTCCTTGGCCAGGGGTCCATCTATGGCTACACCTTC. The encoded protein is CASSLLLLGQGSIYGYTF. The chain recombines TRBV5-4 with TRBJ1-2; tentatively, D is TRBD1 (6 bases). The CDR3 consists of 18 residues. Trimming pared 1 base from V and 4 bases from J, leaving 23 bases between. Germline lookup yields CDR1 SGHNT and CDR2 YYREEE (reference sequence).

V gene TRBV27 combines with J gene TRBJ2-1, with D perhaps matching TRBD1 (6 bases). This CDR3 region has 19 residues. The germline gives CDR1 MNHEY, CDR2 SMNVEV (reference sequence). Trimming stripped 0 bases from V and 3 bases from J, with 21 bases between. The CDR3 DNA reads as TGTGCCAGCAGTTTATCTGGGGGCATTTCGTCTTTAGACTACAATGAGCAGTTCTTC. Residues: CASSLSGGISSLDYNEQFF.

This sequence joins TRBV5-8 and TRBJ1-5, with unresolved D. V dropped 0 bases and J dropped 7 bases, with 11 bases sitting between them. Germline values: CDR1 SGHTS, CDR2 YDEGEE. This CDR3 contains 14 residues. CDR3 coding DNA: TGTGCCAGCAGCTTGGTTCTAGTAGAACAGCCCCAGCATTTT. Its protein product is CASSLVLVEQPQHF.

Here the CDR3 DNA reads TGCGCCAGCAGCCAAGCGCGGGAAAGTCCCGGGGAGCTGTTTTTT. Translating it yields CASSQARESPGELFF. The V call is TRBV4-1, the J call TRBJ2-2, with TRBD2 as a possible D gene (6 bases). Germline loops: CDR1 MGHRA, CDR2 YSYEKL. This CDR3 comprises 15 residues. The V end lost 1 base, the J end lost 6 bases, and 12 bases lay between the germline ends.

The V and J genes are TRBV6-5 and TRBJ1-2, with D possibly matching TRBD1 (6 bases). With 6 bases removed from V and 3 bases from J, the gap between germline ends came to 8 bases. The CDR3 covers 12 residues. Per the germline V gene, CDR1 is MNHEY and CDR2 is SVGAGI. The CDR3, as DNA: TGTGCCAGCAGCTCAGGGGACTATGGCTACACCTTC. It encodes CASSSGDYGYTF.

J is TRBJ2-5 and V is TRBV19; 9 bases are a match to TRBD2. V shed 4 bases, J shed 1 base, and the junction held 10 bases outside the gene matches. The CDR3 sequence is 17 residues long. From germline, CDR1 is LNHDA and CDR2 SQIVND (reference sequence). The DNA for the CDR3 is TGTGCCAGTAGTACTGGACTAGCGTCAAATTTCCAAGAGACCCAGTACTTC. Its translation: CASSTGLASNFQETQYF.

The V gene is TRBV5-5, the J gene TRBJ2-7; TRBD2 aligns across 8 bases. V lost 0 bases, J lost 4 bases, and 9 bases stayed unmatched. CDR1 and CDR2 from the germline V gene are SGHKS and YYEKEE (reference sequence). The CDR3 is 16 amino acids. The CDR3 nucleotides are TGTGCCAGCAGCTTGGCCTCGAGTAGCGGGGTGTACGAGCAGTACTTC. Protein product: CASSLASSSGVYEQYF.

The chain couples TRBV5-4 to TRBJ1-6; 7 nucleotides match TRBD1. With V trimmed by 2 bases and J by 10 bases, 6 bases remained unmatched. This CDR3 has 14 amino acids. CDR1 SGHNT and CDR2 YYREEE come from the germline V gene (reference sequence). The CDR3 sequence: CASSFEGANSPLHF. The CDR3 DNA reads as TGTGCCAGCAGCTTCGAGGGGGCCAACTCACCCCTCCACTTT.

This chain uses TRBV5-6 with TRBJ1-2; D is undetermined. Germline V CDR1 and CDR2: SGHDT, YYEEEE. V was shortened by 0 bases and J by 13 bases, with 13 bases between the two germline ends. This CDR3 has 12 residues. CDR3 protein: CASSLDARGATF. Here the CDR3 DNA reads TGTGCCAGCAGCTTGGATGCCCGAGGTGCCACCTTC.

As concerns this clone: This specimen includes other DNA sequences encoding the same CDR3. The chain combines TRBV5-1 with TRBJ2-7; TRBD1 matches at 10 bases. V lost 4 bases to trimming and J lost 3 bases; unmatched junction nucleotides: 7. Germline CDR1 and CDR2: SGHRS and YFSETQ. The CDR3 runs 15 residues. The CDR3 DNA reads as TGCGCCAGCAGCGGCGGGACAGGGGCGGGCTACGAGCAGTACTTC. Encoded protein: CASSGGTGAGYEQYF.

The V and J genes are TRBV29-1 and TRBJ2-3; possibly TRBD1 for D (5 bases). V was clipped by 6 bases and J by 6 bases, with 22 bases between them. This CDR3 has 15 residues. In germline, CDR1 is SQVTM, CDR2 ANQGSEA. CDR3 bases: TGCAGCGTCGGATCAGGGTGGAAAGTTGGGGATACGCAGTATTTT. Translated: CSVGSGWKVGDTQYF.

The chain recombines TRBV5-1 with TRBJ2-1; 9 bases are a match to TRBD2. CDR3 length: 13 residues. After removal of 2 bases from V and 9 bases from J, the junction contained 3 bases not matched to a gene. The germline V gene has CDR1 SGHRS and CDR2 YFSETQ. The CDR3 bases are TGCGCCAGCAGCTTTAGCGGGAGAGGTGAGCAGTTCTTC. Its translation: CASSFSGRGEQFF.

This clone was recorded only once. This sequence joins TRBV10-3 and TRBJ2-6; D ambiguous. The CDR3 length is 14 residues. V was trimmed by 8 bases and J by 0 bases, leaving 8 bases between them. Germline CDR1 is ENHRY and CDR2 is SYGVKD. The CDR3: CAIAMSSGANVLTF. In nucleotides, the CDR3 is TGTGCCATCGCGATGAGCTCTGGGGCCAACGTCCTGACTTTC.

This clone appeared a few times. The chain links TRBV6-4 to TRBJ1-1; D ambiguous. The CDR3 is 13 residues long. Germline CDR1 is MRHNA and CDR2 is SNTAGT. V was cut by 6 bases and J by 1 base, with 9 bases left in between. The CDR3 loop is CASSLESNTEAFF. CDR3 DNA sequence: TGTGCCAGCAGCCTAGAATCGAACACTGAAGCTTTCTTT.

J is TRBJ2-7 and V is TRBV9; 10 bases agree with TRBD1. Germline CDR1 reads SGDLS; CDR2 reads YYNGEE. V lost 2 bases to trimming and J lost 4 bases; unmatched junction nucleotides: 15. The CDR3 loop spans 18 amino acids. The CDR3 DNA follows: TGTGCCAGCAGCGTTCGGGACAGGGGTCCCCACACTAGATACGAGCAGTACTTC. Translating gives CASSVRDRGPHTRYEQYF. Supplemented by reference TRBV9 and TRBJ2-7, the full variable domain reads DSGVTQTPKHLITATGQRVTLRCSPRSGDLSVYWYQQSLDQGLQFLIQYYNGEERAKGNILERFSAQQFPDLHSELNLSSLELGDSALYFCASSVRDRGPHTRYEQYFGPGTRLTVT.

The V and J genes are TRBV27 and TRBJ2-1; TRBD2 aligns across 11 bases. The germline CDR1 and CDR2 sequences are MNHEY and SMNVEV (reference sequence). V was pared by 6 bases and J by 8 bases, with 9 bases of the junction left unmatched. This CDR3 has 15 amino acids. Here the CDR3 DNA reads TGTGCCAGCAGGAAACTAGCGGGAGTGGTAGATGAGCAGTTCTTC. Translating gives CASRKLAGVVDEQFF.

The rearrangement joins TRBV5-1 to TRBJ2-5; 7 nucleotides agree with TRBD1. Germline V CDR1 and CDR2: SGHRS, YFSETQ. Trimming cost V 2 bases and J 4 bases; bases outside gene matches: 11. The CDR3 has 16 amino acids. The CDR3 sequence: CASSFGKGAVGETQYF. The CDR3 nucleotides are TGCGCCAGCAGCTTTGGAAAGGGGGCTGTGGGAGAGACCCAGTACTTC.

The rearrangement uses TRBV18 and TRBJ2-7; D unclear. Germline CDR1 KGHSH, CDR2 LQKENI. The CDR3 spans 11 residues. V was trimmed by 5 bases and J by 3 bases, leaving 5 bases between them. The CDR3 nucleotides read TGTGCCAGCTCATCTGTCTACGAGCAGTACTTC. This encodes CASSSVYEQYF.

This rearrangement joins TRBV19 to TRBJ2-7, with D tentatively TRBD2 (6 bases). Per germline, CDR1 LNHDA and CDR2 SQIVND (reference sequence). Trimming took off 3 bases at V and 1 base at J, with 16 bases between the two ends. There are 16 residues in the CDR3. The CDR3 DNA reads TGTGCCAGTAGTATTCGAACCGGGACTGTATCCTACGAGCAGTACTTC. Translation: CASSIRTGTVSYEQYF.

V is TRBV24-1 and J is TRBJ2-1, with D perhaps TRBD2 (7 bases). This CDR3 contains 16 residues. Per the germline V gene, CDR1 is KGHDR and CDR2 is SFDVKD. Trimming removed 2 bases at V and 2 bases at J, with 12 bases between. For the CDR3, the DNA is TGTGCCACCAGTGATTCACAGGGAGGGACCTACAATGAGCAGTTCTTC. It encodes CATSDSQGGTYNEQFF.

The V call is TRBV5-5, the J call TRBJ2-5, with D perhaps matching TRBD1 (5 bases). CDR1 and CDR2 (germline): SGHKS, YYEKEE (reference sequence). Trimming removed 4 bases at V and 6 bases at J, with 22 bases between. The CDR3 sequence is 16 residues long. The CDR3 loop is CASSLGWQGEAKTQYF. The CDR3 DNA is TGTGCCAGCAGCCTCGGATGGCAGGGTGAGGCGAAGACCCAGTACTTC.

This clone was counted once. V gene TRBV24-1 combines with J gene TRBJ2-1; possible D gene TRBD1, 6 bases. Deletions cut 2 bases from V and 2 bases from J, with 15 bases between. The germline CDR1 and CDR2 sequences are KGHDR and SFDVKD. CDR3 size: 17 residues. The CDR3 region has the DNA TGTGCCACCAGTGATTCACCGGGACAAAAGACCTACAATGAGCAGTTCTTC. It yields the protein CATSDSPGQKTYNEQFF.

J is TRBJ2-2 and V is TRBV9; 9 bases are a match to TRBD1. V shed 4 bases, J shed 4 bases, and the junction held 11 bases outside the gene matches. Per germline, CDR1 SGDLS and CDR2 YYNGEE. CDR3 length equals 17 residues. CDR3 nucleotide sequence: TGTGCCAGCAGCCCAAGGTCCGGGACAGGGTTCACCGGGGAGCTGTTTTTT. Protein product: CASSPRSGTGFTGELFF.